This is a list of T cell receptor beta chains from one sample in a study of cytomegalovirus exposure and HLA in healthy donors. Clones were read by immunoSEQ multiplex PCR, and TCRdb kept only the in-frame ones, dropping some. Here the sample spans more than 130,000 clones, 85% to 90% being singletons. Input material: PBMCs. These receptors all come from a woman aged 18 to 35 in good health and CMV-seropositive. CDR3s include the opening cysteine and the closing phenylalanine or tryptophan. D genes are given only for firm matches. Clone size is stated in some rows and not others, as once, few, many or a class when expanded.

V	size	length	D	J	CDR3	DNA
TRBV7-3	NA	15	NA	TRBJ2-3	CASSLRSLVSDTQYF	TGTGCCAGCAGCTTAAGATCCCTAGTCTCAGATACGCAGTATTTT
TRBV19	NA	14	NA	TRBJ1-5	CASSSGNSNQPQHF	TGTGCCAGTAGTTCAGGGAACAGCAATCAGCCCCAGCATTTT
TRBV9	NA	17	NA	TRBJ2-1	CASSRLPHGEGYNEQFF	TGTGCCAGCAGCCGTCTCCCTCACGGGGAAGGCTACAATGAGCAGTTCTTC
TRBV2	NA	14	TRBD1	TRBJ1-1	CASRKGTGNTEAFF	TGTGCCAGCAGAAAGGGGACAGGTAACACTGAAGCTTTCTTT
TRBV11-2	NA	16	TRBD2	TRBJ2-7	CASGLMGGGNFYEQYF	TGTGCCAGCGGCTTAATGGGCGGGGGGAACTTCTACGAGCAGTACTTC
TRBV2	NA	16	NA	TRBJ1-3	CASSQYQTVSGNTIYF	TGTGCCAGCAGTCAATACCAGACAGTATCTGGAAACACCATATATTTT
TRBV30	NA	13	NA	TRBJ2-3	CASTPTTRDTQYF	TGTGCCTCCACGCCCACCACCCGGGATACGCAGTATTTT
TRBV19	NA	15	NA	TRBJ1-1	CASNFRDNPNTEAFF	TGTGCCAGTAATTTCAGGGACAACCCGAACACTGAAGCTTTCTTT
TRBV27	NA	13	NA	TRBJ1-1	CASRYRAATEAFF	TGTGCCAGCAGGTACAGGGCGGCCACTGAAGCTTTCTTT
TRBV7-6	NA	18	TRBD2	TRBJ2-1	CASSPSKLAASSYNEQFF	TGTGCCAGCAGCCCAAGCAAGCTAGCGGCCAGCTCCTACAATGAGCAGTTCTTC
TRBV15	NA	14	TRBD1	TRBJ1-1	CATEQGAFRTEAFF	TGTGCCACCGAGCAGGGGGCTTTTCGCACTGAAGCTTTCTTT
TRBV6-5	NA	14	TRBD1	TRBJ2-5	CASSPGTGIRTQYF	TGTGCCAGCAGTCCCGGGACAGGGATTCGGACCCAGTACTTC
TRBV6-1	once	14	NA	TRBJ1-2	CASSESPGPYGYTF	TGTGCCAGCAGTGAAAGCCCAGGTCCTTATGGCTACACCTTC
TRBV25-1	few	18	NA	TRBJ1-4	CASSTRGRSQSTNEKLFF	TGTGCCAGCAGTACAAGGGGTCGAAGCCAGTCAACTAATGAAAAACTGTTTTTT
TRBV28	NA	16	NA	TRBJ2-2	CASSLSWTLNTGELFF	TGTGCCAGCAGTTTATCATGGACACTAAACACCGGGGAGCTGTTTTTT
TRBV6-1	NA	11	NA	TRBJ1-2	CAGQRLYGYTF	TGTGCCGGACAGCGACTCTATGGCTACACCTTC
TRBV5-6	NA	15	NA	TRBJ2-7	CASSLVPSTSYEQYF	TGTGCCAGCAGCTTGGTCCCAAGTACTTCATACGAGCAGTACTTC
TRBV5-4	few	15	TRBD2	TRBJ2-7	CASSLGGGAIHEQYF	TGTGCCAGCAGCTTGGGCGGGGGGGCTATCCACGAGCAGTACTTC
TRBV11-2	NA	17	TRBD2	TRBJ2-1	CASSFASPSGIYNEQFF	TGTGCCAGCAGCTTTGCCTCCCCTAGCGGGATTTACAATGAGCAGTTCTTC
TRBV6-1	NA	13	TRBD2	TRBJ2-7	CASSERRESEQYF	TGTGCCAGCAGTGAAAGGCGGGAGAGTGAGCAGTACTTC
TRBV5-1	NA	13	NA	TRBJ2-3	CASSGSNTDTQYF	TGCGCCAGCAGCGGCTCCAACACAGATACGCAGTATTTT
TRBV10-3	NA	13	TRBD1	TRBJ1-6	CAISRDSNSPLHF	TGTGCCATCAGTCGGGACAGCAATTCACCCCTCCACTTT
TRBV28	NA	10	NA	TRBJ1-2	CASSVTEIIF	TGTGCCAGCAGTGTGACAGAAATAATCTTC